These 30 T cell receptor beta chains were sequenced from one sample in a study of CD8+ T cells in alopecia areata. Sequencing templates came from extracted RNA that was reverse transcribed into cDNA. Libraries were prepared by immunoSEQ multiplex PCR; TCRdb keeps only in-frame clonotypes and omits some of them. Of 200,000 or so clones listed, approximately 60% were seen once; the top ten hold around 5%. The sequencing input was CD8+ T cells sorted from blood. The receptors were gathered from a human donor in good health.

V gene TRBV7-9 combines with J gene TRBJ2-6; a possible D gene is TRBD1 (6 bases). Trimming took 6 bases from V and 0 from J, leaving 9 bases between them. CDR1 SEHNR and CDR2 FQNEAQ come from the germline V gene (reference sequence). This CDR3 has 15 residues. In DNA, the CDR3 is TGTGCCAGCAGGCCGGACAGCTCTGGGGCCAACGTCCTGACTTTC. As protein: CASRPDSSGANVLTF.

V is TRBV7-9 and J is TRBJ2-3, with D possibly TRBD2 on 6 matching bases. In germline, CDR1 is SEHNR, CDR2 FQNEAQ (reference sequence). The CDR3 runs to 15 residues. The V and J ends lost 6 bases and 2 bases respectively, with 15 bases between them. The CDR3 loop reads CASSGTPDDTDTQYF. The CDR3 DNA follows: TGTGCCAGCAGTGGGACTCCGGACGACACAGATACGCAGTATTTT. Combining the CDR3 with reference TRBV7-9 and TRBJ2-3 gives the whole variable domain DTGVSQNPRHKITKRGQNVTFRCDPISEHNRLYWYRQTLGQGPEFLTYFQNEAQLEKSRLLSDRFSAERPKGSFSTLEIQRTEQGDSAMYLCASSGTPDDTDTQYFGPGTRLTVL.

This clone has a handful of counts. This chain uses TRBV25-1 with TRBJ1-2, with 9 bases aligning to TRBD1. The CDR3 runs to 14 residues. Trimming took 4 bases from V and 4 from J; bases not matched to a gene: 4. Germline loops: CDR1 MGHDK, CDR2 SYGVNS. The CDR3 is CASSGMDRGYGYTF. The CDR3, as DNA: TGTGCCAGCAGTGGGATGGACAGGGGCTATGGCTACACCTTC.

This clone appeared a few times. The chain joins TRBV10-2 to TRBJ1-5, with D unresolved. The CDR3 totals 14 residues. The germline V and J ends were trimmed by 4 bases and 2 bases, with 9 bases remaining between them. Germline loops: CDR1 WSHSY, CDR2 SAAADI. For the CDR3, the DNA is TGCGCCAGCAGTGTAGAGGGTGGCAATCAGCCCCAGCATTTT. Its translation: CASSVEGGNQPQHF.

The chain recombines TRBV6-1 with TRBJ2-1; D is undetermined. CDR1 and CDR2 (germline): MNHNS, SASEGT. This CDR3 region has 14 residues. Trimming cost V 6 bases and J 0 bases, with 9 bases left between them. CDR3 sequence reads: CASSPSSSYNEQFF. The CDR3 DNA reads TGTGCCAGCAGCCCCTCTAGCTCCTACAATGAGCAGTTCTTC.

The rearrangement links TRBV11-2 to TRBJ2-5, with 7 bases that match TRBD2. Trimming removed 1 base from V and 5 bases from J; junction bases left unmatched: 1. Germline CDR1 and CDR2: SGHAT and FQNNGV. This CDR3 contains 13 residues. The CDR3 DNA follows: TGTGCCAGCAGCTTAGTTAGCGGGGAGACCCAGTACTTC. Protein sequence: CASSLVSGETQYF.

About this clone: The same CDR3 also results from other DNA sequences found in this sample. The chain links TRBV5-1 to TRBJ1-1; D gene ambiguous. From germline, CDR1 is SGHRS and CDR2 YFSETQ. V shed 0 bases and J shed 1 base, with 4 bases lying between them. The CDR3 contains 13 residues. CDR3 coding DNA: TGCGCCAGCAGCTTGGACACGAACACTGAAGCTTTCTTT. This codes for CASSLDTNTEAFF.

This clone was seen a few times. The chain couples TRBV4-1 to TRBJ1-5; D gene unclear. V was pared by 2 bases and J by 0 bases, with 5 bases between. CDR3 length equals 14 residues. Per germline, CDR1 MGHRA and CDR2 YSYEKL. The CDR3 is CASSQLSSNQPQHF. The DNA for the CDR3 is TGCGCCAGCAGCCAATTAAGTAGCAATCAGCCCCAGCATTTT.

This clone was recorded a few times. V and J are TRBV7-6 and TRBJ1-1; 9 nucleotides agree with TRBD1. CDR3 length equals 13 residues. With V trimmed by 4 bases and J by 5 bases, 2 bases remained unmatched. Germline V lookup: CDR1 SGHVS, CDR2 FNYEAQ. CDR3 nucleotide sequence: TGTGCCAGCAGCTCCGACAGGGGGACTGAAGCTTTCTTT. Encoded protein: CASSSDRGTEAFF. The whole variable domain, remainder taken from reference TRBV7-6 and TRBJ1-1, is GAGVSQSPRYKVTKRGQDVALRCDPISGHVSLYWYRQALGQGPEFLTYFNYEAQQDKSGLPNDRFSAERPEGSISTLTIQRTEQRDSAMYRCASSSDRGTEAFFGQGTRLTVV.

This clone came up once. The V gene is TRBV5-1, the J gene TRBJ2-5; 7 bases agree with TRBD1. The CDR3 has 13 amino acids. Germline V CDR1 and CDR2: SGHRS, YFSETQ. V lost 5 bases to trimming and J lost 1 base; unmatched junction nucleotides: 2. The CDR3 DNA sequence: TGCGCCAGCAGAGGGGACAGCCAAGAGACCCAGTACTTC. Translation: CASRGDSQETQYF.

The sample holds a few counts of this clone. This chain links TRBV5-1 with TRBJ2-3; 7 nucleotides align to TRBD1. The CDR3 length is 14 residues. V was clipped by 5 bases and J by 3 bases; unmatched bases: 6. Germline CDR1 reads SGHRS; CDR2 reads YFSETQ. The CDR3 coding sequence is TGCGCCAGCAGGTCGGACAGGACGACAGATACGCAGTATTTT. It is translated as CASRSDRTTDTQYF.

In this sample, this clone turned up once. V gene TRBV27 combines with J gene TRBJ2-7, with 7 positions matching TRBD1. This CDR3 is 13 amino acids long. The ends lost 6 bases at V and 5 bases at J; junction bases unmatched: 7. The V gene's germline CDR1 is MNHEY and CDR2 SMNVEV (reference sequence). The CDR3 loop reads CASSPTGFHEQYF. The CDR3 region has the DNA TGTGCCAGCAGCCCGACAGGGTTCCACGAGCAGTACTTC.

The chain recombines TRBV11-2 with TRBJ2-1; the match to TRBD1 covers 12 bases. The CDR3 is 16 amino acids. Germline-derived CDR1 and CDR2 are SGHAT and FQNNGV. Losses at the gene ends were 5 bases for V and 7 bases for J; bases not matched to a gene: 9. Here the CDR3 DNA reads TGTGCCAGCAGCCCGACGGGACAGGGGGCCGTGAATGAGCAGTTCTTC. Amino acids: CASSPTGQGAVNEQFF. Full variable domain (remainder filled in from reference TRBV11-2 and TRBJ2-1): EAGVAQSPRYKIIEKRQSVAFWCNPISGHATLYWYQQILGQGPKLLIQFQNNGVVDDSQLPKDRFSAERLKGVDSTLKIQPAKLEDSAVYLCASSPTGQGAVNEQFFGPGTRLTVL.

This clone appeared a few times. The genes are TRBV29-1 and TRBJ1-2, with D maybe TRBD1 (6 bases). The CDR3 consists of 14 residues. The V gene's germline CDR1 is SQVTM and CDR2 ANQGSEA. Trimming took off 3 bases at V and 1 base at J, with 12 bases between the two ends. CDR3 amino acids: CSVESRGSNYGYTF. CDR3 coding DNA: TGCAGCGTTGAGTCAAGGGGGAGTAACTATGGCTACACCTTC. Full variable domain (rest looked up from reference TRBV29-1 and TRBJ1-2): SAVISQKPSRDICQRGTSLTIQCQVDSQVTMMFWYRQQPGQSLTLIATANQGSEATYESGFVIDKFPISRPNLTFSTLTVSNMSPEDSSIYLCSVESRGSNYGYTFGSGTRLTVV.

This clone has just one count. V usage is TRBV5-4 and J usage is TRBJ2-3; the D gene is possibly TRBD2 (6 bases). Looked up from germline, CDR1 is SGHNT and CDR2 is YYREEE (reference sequence). This CDR3 is built from 15 residues. V was trimmed by 4 bases and J by 2 bases, leaving 14 bases between them. The CDR3 here is CASSPEGASTDTQYF. The CDR3 DNA is TGTGCCAGCAGCCCGGAGGGTGCCTCCACAGATACGCAGTATTTT.

The CDR3, as DNA: TGTGCCAGCAGCTCCGGGACAGCTTCAACTAATGAAAAACTGTTTTTT. This encodes CASSSGTASTNEKLFF. The J gene is TRBJ1-4, the V gene TRBV11-2, with TRBD1 matching over 7 bases. This CDR3 is built from 16 residues. CDR1 is SGHAT, CDR2 FQNNGV, per germline. The J segment lost 0 bases and the V segment lost 4 bases, leaving 5 bases of the junction unmatched.

Only a few counts were recorded for this clone. The gene calls are TRBV4-2 and TRBJ2-1; 9 bases agree with TRBD2. This CDR3 region has 17 residues. Trimming at V came to 0 bases and at J to 4 bases, leaving 7 bases not matched to a gene. The germline gives CDR1 LGHNA, CDR2 YNFKEQ. The CDR3 coding sequence is TGTGCCAGCAGCCAAGATTATTCCAGCGGGGGGTACAATGAGCAGTTCTTC. Residues: CASSQDYSSGGYNEQFF.

The chain couples TRBV27 to TRBJ1-2, with D perhaps matching TRBD1 (5 bases). Germline V lookup: CDR1 MNHEY, CDR2 SMNVEV (reference sequence). The CDR3 totals 13 residues. The V gene lost 2 bases and the J gene lost 8 bases, with 12 bases spanning the gap. CDR3 residues: CASSLGGVDGYTF. CDR3 DNA: TGTGCCAGCAGTTTAGGGGGAGTTGACGGCTACACCTTC.

J is TRBJ2-3 and V is TRBV5-4, with D possibly being TRBD2 (6 bases). Germline CDR1 reads SGHNT; CDR2 reads YYREEE (reference sequence). There are 14 residues in the CDR3. The V end lost 3 bases, the J end lost 5 bases, and 13 bases lay between the germline ends. The CDR3 DNA sequence: TGTGCCAGCAGCTCGGGACTGGAAAAAGATACGCAGTATTTT. Translating it yields CASSSGLEKDTQYF.

V usage is TRBV6-1 and J usage is TRBJ2-7; the D gene could be TRBD1 or TRBD2 (5 bases each). V lost 4 bases and J lost 2, with 12 bases in between. The CDR3 contains 14 residues. Germline CDR1 reads MNHNS; CDR2 reads SASEGT. DNA of the CDR3: TGTGCCAGCAGTGCCCGGGACCGGGCCTACGAGCAGTACTTC. Its protein is CASSARDRAYEQYF.

This clone was found a few times. The chain has TRBV7-9 and TRBJ2-7; a weak D match, TRBD1 (5 bases). The CDR3 is made up of 13 amino acids. Germline CDR1 is SEHNR and CDR2 is FQNEAQ (reference sequence). V lost 4 bases and J lost 0, with 7 bases in between. CDR3 sequence reads: CASSSRVSYEQYF. The CDR3 DNA reads TGTGCCAGCAGCTCCAGGGTCTCCTACGAGCAGTACTTC.

This chain connects TRBV14 to TRBJ2-7; D could derive from TRBD1 or TRBD2 (6 bases each). CDR3 length: 13 amino acids. V was pared by 1 base and J by 7 bases, with 11 bases between. The germline CDR1 and CDR2 sequences are SGHDN and FVKESK. CDR3 nucleotide sequence: TGTGCCAGCAGCCAAGGAAGGAGGGGGGAGCAGTACTTC. It is translated as CASSQGRRGEQYF.

This sequence joins TRBV9 and TRBJ1-1; D uncertain. V lost 3 bases to trimming and J lost 1 base, with 10 bases between them. Germline CDR1 SGDLS, CDR2 YYNGEE. The CDR3 covers 14 residues. The CDR3 protein is CASSAPPGNTEAFF. Written as DNA, the CDR3 is TGTGCCAGCAGCGCGCCCCCGGGGAACACTGAAGCTTTCTTT.

The chain recombines TRBV23-1 with TRBJ2-3; D possibly uses TRBD1 or TRBD2 (5 bases each). TRBV23-1 is placed among ORFs of uncertain function. The CDR3 extends over 16 amino acids. The ends were cut back, 4 bases at V and 2 bases at J, with 16 bases in the middle. The CDR3 here is CASSRFSGDHTDTQYF. The DNA for the CDR3 is TGCGCCAGCAGTCGGTTTTCCGGGGACCACACAGATACGCAGTATTTT.

The CDR3 spells CAWCGVTYEQYF. CDR3 DNA sequence: TGTGCCTGGTGCGGGGTGACCTACGAGCAGTACTTC. This sequence joins TRBV30 and TRBJ2-7; TRBD2 is a possible D gene (6 bases). V dropped 5 bases and J dropped 2 bases, with 10 bases sitting between them. This CDR3 spans 12 amino acids. Germline CDR1 GTSNPN, CDR2 SVGIG (reference sequence).

This clone was counted a few times. The chain recombines TRBV5-4 with TRBJ2-2; no reliable D call. The CDR3 contains 13 residues. CDR1 is SGHNT and CDR2 is YYREEE in the germline V gene (reference sequence). Trimming took 3 bases from V and 6 from J, leaving 9 bases between them. The CDR3 protein is CASSYSVSGELFF. In nucleotides, the CDR3 is TGTGCCAGCAGCTATTCAGTGTCCGGGGAGCTGTTTTTT. Using reference TRBV5-4 and TRBJ2-2 for the parts outside the CDR3, the full variable domain is ETGVTQSPTHLIKTRGQQVTLRCSSQSGHNTVSWYQQALGQGPQFIFQYYREEENGRGNFPPRFSGLQFPNYSSELNVNALELDDSALYLCASSYSVSGELFFGEGSRLTVL.

This clone was detected a few times. This chain joins TRBV4-1 and TRBJ2-5; D ambiguous. V was pared by 0 bases and J by 2 bases, with 10 bases between. Germline V gives CDR1 MGHRA, CDR2 YSYEKL. There are 15 residues in the CDR3. The CDR3 reads CASSQEPIPQETQYF. The CDR3 DNA reads TGCGCCAGCAGCCAAGAGCCCATCCCGCAAGAGACCCAGTACTTC.

This clone was counted a single time. The chain combines TRBV7-2 with TRBJ2-1, with TRBD2 identical over 8 bases. CDR1 SGHTA and CDR2 FQGNSA come from the germline V gene. V shed 1 base and J 6 bases; nucleotides not matched to a gene: 8. CDR3 length equals 16 residues. CDR3 bases: TGTGCCAGCAGCTTAGAGTTGCGGGGGGCGGGCAATGAGCAGTTCTTC. Protein: CASSLELRGAGNEQFF. Filled out from reference TRBV7-2 and TRBJ2-1, the complete variable domain reads GAGVSQSPSNKVTEKGKDVELRCDPISGHTALYWYRQSLGQGLEFLIYFQGNSAPDKSGLPSDRFSAERTGGSVSTLTIQRTQQEDSAVYLCASSLELRGAGNEQFFGPGTRLTVL.

The chain is built from TRBV13 and TRBJ2-1; 13 bases map to TRBD2. Germline CDR1 is PRHDT and CDR2 is FYEKMQ (reference sequence). The junction had 3 bases not matched to a gene; V was cut back by 4 bases and J by 6 bases. The length of the CDR3 is 15 residues. The CDR3 region is CASSSTSGGRNEQFF. The CDR3 DNA reads TGTGCCAGCAGCTCGACTAGCGGGGGGCGCAATGAGCAGTTCTTC.

The chain uses TRBV29-1 and TRBJ2-1; a possible D gene is TRBD1 (6 bases). V was clipped by 4 bases and J by 6 bases, with 13 bases between them. Germline V lookup: CDR1 SQVTM, CDR2 ANQGSEA. The CDR3 is made up of 13 amino acids. CDR3 bases: TGCAGCGTTGGTCCCCAGGGGCCCAATGAGCAGTTCTTC. Translated: CSVGPQGPNEQFF.